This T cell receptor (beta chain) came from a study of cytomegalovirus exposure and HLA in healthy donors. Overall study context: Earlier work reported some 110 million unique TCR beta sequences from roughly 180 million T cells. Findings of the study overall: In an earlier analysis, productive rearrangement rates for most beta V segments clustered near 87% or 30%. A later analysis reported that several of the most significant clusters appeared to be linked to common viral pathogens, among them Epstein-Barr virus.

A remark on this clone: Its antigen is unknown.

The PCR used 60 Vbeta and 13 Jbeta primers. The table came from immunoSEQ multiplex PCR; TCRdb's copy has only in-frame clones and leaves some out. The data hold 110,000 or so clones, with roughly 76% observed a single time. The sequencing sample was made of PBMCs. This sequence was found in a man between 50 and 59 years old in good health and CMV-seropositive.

CDR3 in DNA: TGTGCCAGCAGAGAGGCGTGGGTATCCACTGAAGCTTTCTTT. It translates to CASREAWVSTEAFF. The chain couples TRBV5-8 to TRBJ1-1, with D uncertain. Germline loops: CDR1 SGHTS, CDR2 YDEGEE. V lost 5 bases, J lost 4 bases, and 15 bases lay in between. CDR3 length: 14 residues.